This entry lists 29 T cell receptor beta chains sequenced from one sample in a study of OX40 agonist ivuxolimab in advanced cancers. TCRdb's copy holds only in-frame clones and misses some; the assay was immunoSEQ multiplex PCR. The sample lists thousands of clones; approximately 71% were seen once. Source: CD4+ or CD8+ T cells sorted from blood, taken in a trial of the OX40 agonist ivuxolimab. These receptors came from an adult with an advanced solid tumor such as melanoma, head and neck, liver or kidney cancer.

This sequence joins TRBV6-5 and TRBJ2-5; 10 bases align to TRBD1. The tail of the sequence fits TRBJ2-7 better, so the J call may be wrong. Germline lookup yields CDR1 MNHEY and CDR2 SVGAGI. The CDR3 has 16 residues. CDR3 nucleotides: TGTGCCAGCAGTTTTGACCGGGACAGGGGATCCTACGAGCAGTACTTC. This encodes CASSFDRDRGSYEQYF.

The V and J genes are TRBV7-4 and TRBJ2-5; TRBD1 matches 10 bases. Germline-derived CDR1 and CDR2 are SGHVT and SQSDAQ. The V gene end was trimmed by 5 bases and the J gene end by 6 bases; junction bases not matched to a gene: 15. CDR3 length equals 17 residues. CDR3 coding DNA: TGTGCCAGCAGCCGGCCGCCGAGACAGGGGGCGGGGAAGACCCAGTACTTC. Translated, it gives CASSRPPRQGAGKTQYF.

The J gene is TRBJ1-3, the V gene TRBV13, with D perhaps TRBD1 (6 bases). This CDR3 is built from 14 residues. V lost 4 bases and J lost 4, with 11 bases in between. Germline-derived CDR1 and CDR2 are PRHDT and FYEKMQ (reference sequence). CDR3 bases: TGTGCCAGCAGCTCCGGGGGCCTCGGAAACACCATATATTTT. The encoded protein is CASSSGGLGNTIYF.

This chain uses TRBV7-9 with TRBJ2-7, with D unclear. Germline V gives CDR1 SEHNR, CDR2 FQNEAQ (reference sequence). CDR3 length: 13 amino acids. The V end was cut by 4 bases, the J end by 6 bases, with 13 bases between. The CDR3 coding sequence is TGTGCCAGCAGCTCGAGTTATGTTGGCGAGCAGTACTTC. This translates into CASSSSYVGEQYF.

This chain connects TRBV4-1 to TRBJ1-3; 9 nucleotides agree with TRBD1. V trimming: 7 bases; J trimming: 10 bases; junction bases outside the gene matches: 11. This CDR3 region has 14 residues. CDR1 is MGHRA, CDR2 YSYEKL, per germline. In nucleotides, the CDR3 is TGCGCCAGCACCGCGGGACAGGGAGCACCGACCATATATTTT. It yields the protein CASTAGQGAPTIYF.

The chain joins TRBV6-4 to TRBJ2-3; 9 bases are shared with TRBD1. Germline-derived CDR1 and CDR2 are MRHNA and SNTAGT. The ends lost 0 bases at V and 4 bases at J; junction bases unmatched: 5. This CDR3 has 16 residues. The CDR3, as DNA: TGTGCCAGCAGTGACTCTAAGGACAGGGGCGCAGATACGCAGTATTTT. It codes for CASSDSKDRGADTQYF.

This chain connects TRBV7-7 to TRBJ2-1; 9 bases match TRBD2. Germline V CDR1 and CDR2: SSHAT, FNYEAQ (reference sequence). The CDR3 contains 16 residues. V lost 5 bases to trimming and J lost 4 bases; unmatched junction nucleotides: 9. This CDR3 is CASSREAGGLYNEQFF. The CDR3 coding sequence is TGTGCCAGCAGCCGAGAAGCGGGGGGATTATACAATGAGCAGTTCTTC.

The V gene is TRBV7-9, the J gene TRBJ2-2, with 8 bases lining up with TRBD1. V lost 5 bases to trimming and J lost 4 bases; unmatched junction nucleotides: 18. Germline V gene sequence: CDR1 SEHNR, CDR2 FQNEAQ (reference sequence). The CDR3 totals 19 residues. The CDR3 spells CASSPITETQGAGTGELFF. CDR3 nucleotides: TGTGCCAGCAGCCCGATAACCGAGACCCAGGGGGCGGGCACCGGGGAGCTGTTTTTT.

The chain combines TRBV19 with TRBJ1-5, with TRBD1 as a possible D gene (5 bases). The length of the CDR3 is 15 residues. Germline V gene data show CDR1 as LNHDA and CDR2 as SQIVND (reference sequence). V lost 7 bases to trimming and J lost 8 bases, with 21 bases between them. The CDR3 nucleotides read TGTGCCAGTAAGCCCCTAGGCACCTCGGGGGAGCCCCAGCATTTT. This codes for CASKPLGTSGEPQHF.

The chain is built from TRBV16 and TRBJ2-1; TRBD2 agrees at 9 bases. CDR1 KGHSY and CDR2 FQNENV come from the germline V gene. The CDR3 spans 16 residues. The ends lost 2 bases at V and 4 bases at J; junction bases unmatched: 6. The CDR3 is CASSQHLAGEYNEQFF. The CDR3, as DNA: TGTGCCAGCAGCCAACACTTAGCGGGGGAATACAATGAGCAGTTCTTC.

The chain uses TRBV14 and TRBJ2-1; maybe TRBD2 (5 bases). The CDR3 is made up of 14 amino acids. With 1 base removed from V and 3 bases from J, the gap between germline ends came to 7 bases. Germline-derived CDR1 and CDR2 are SGHDN and FVKESK. CDR3 loop: CASSQGGSYNEQFF. CDR3 nucleotides: TGTGCCAGCAGCCAAGGAGGGAGCTACAATGAGCAGTTCTTC.

The rearrangement joins TRBV5-4 to TRBJ2-4, with TRBD1 matching over 7 bases. This CDR3 is 14 amino acids long. Looked up from germline, CDR1 is SGHNT and CDR2 is YYREEE (reference sequence). V lost 2 bases, J lost 8 bases, and 7 bases stayed unmatched. CDR3 in amino acids: CASSFGTALDIQYF. DNA for the CDR3: TGTGCCAGCAGCTTCGGGACAGCCCTGGACATTCAGTACTTC.

This clone was detected once. This sequence joins TRBV13 and TRBJ2-7; D may be TRBD2 (5 bases). CDR1 and CDR2 from the germline V gene are PRHDT and FYEKMQ (reference sequence). V dropped 2 bases and J dropped 6 bases, with 8 bases sitting between them. The CDR3 sequence is 12 residues long. The DNA for the CDR3 is TGTGCCAGCAGCTTATGGACTTCCGAGCAGTACTTC. Protein product: CASSLWTSEQYF.

A single count supports this clone. This chain connects TRBV9 to TRBJ2-3; a weak D match, TRBD2 (6 bases). This CDR3 has 16 residues. Trimming shortened V by 0 bases and J by 1 base, and 12 bases separated the two germline ends. Germline CDR1 reads SGDLS; CDR2 reads YYNGEE. CDR3 sequence: CASSVALRGGTDTQYF. In nucleotides, the CDR3 is TGTGCCAGCAGCGTAGCTTTGCGGGGAGGCACAGATACGCAGTATTTT.

The chain couples TRBV5-1 to TRBJ1-2; TRBD1 agrees at 9 bases. The trim removed 7 bases at V and 2 bases at J, leaving 12 bases unmatched. The germline gives CDR1 SGHRS, CDR2 YFSETQ. This CDR3 spans 16 amino acids. CDR3 DNA sequence: TGCGCCAGCCGACCTCAAACAGGGGGCCCAAACTATGGCTACACCTTC. Translated, it gives CASRPQTGGPNYGYTF.

The V gene is TRBV7-2, the J gene TRBJ2-2, with D hard to call. CDR1 SGHTA and CDR2 FQGNSA come from the germline V gene. The CDR3 spans 13 residues. Trimming stripped 3 bases from V and 5 bases from J, with 7 bases between. The CDR3 loop reads CASSFRKTGELFF. DNA of the CDR3: TGTGCCAGCAGCTTTAGAAAAACCGGGGAGCTGTTTTTT.

Only a few counts were recorded for this clone. The J gene is TRBJ1-2, the V gene TRBV6-6, with D maybe TRBD1 (5 bases). CDR1 is MNHNY and CDR2 is SVGAGI in the germline V gene (reference sequence). The CDR3 covers 14 residues. Trimming took off 2 bases at V and 5 bases at J, with 12 bases between the two ends. The CDR3 DNA reads as TGTGCCAGCAGTTACGGGGGGGGAGGGTATGGCTACACCTTC. Amino acid sequence: CASSYGGGGYGYTF.

Only a few counts were recorded for this clone. The chain has TRBV15 and TRBJ1-1; a weak D match, TRBD1 (5 bases). The CDR3 has 12 residues. Trimming removed 5 bases from V and 5 bases from J, with 9 bases in between. From germline, CDR1 is LNHNV and CDR2 YYDKDF (reference sequence). CDR3 sequence: CATSAGRTEAFF. DNA for the CDR3: TGTGCCACCAGCGCAGGGAGGACTGAAGCTTTCTTT.

This clone came up a few times. The V gene is TRBV29-1, the J gene TRBJ1-2; D is uncertain. The CDR3 loop spans 12 amino acids. CDR1 SQVTM and CDR2 ANQGSEA come from the germline V gene. The V and J ends lost 2 bases and 5 bases respectively, with 9 bases between them. DNA of the CDR3: TGCAGCGTTGAAACAGACGAATATGGCTACACCTTC. Protein sequence: CSVETDEYGYTF.

The rearrangement uses TRBV10-1 and TRBJ1-2; D unclear. Trimming removed 0 bases at V and 4 bases at J, with 6 bases between. This CDR3 has 13 amino acids. The V gene's germline CDR1 is WNHNN and CDR2 SYGVQD (reference sequence). The CDR3: CASSESNFYGYTF. Written as DNA, the CDR3 is TGCGCCAGCAGTGAGTCAAACTTCTATGGCTACACCTTC.

This clone appeared many times. The chain is built from TRBV7-8 and TRBJ2-5; D remains unclear. V shed 0 bases and J shed 4 bases, with 9 bases lying between them. CDR3 length: 14 amino acids. CDR1 is SGHVS and CDR2 is FQNEAQ in the germline V gene. This chain's CDR3 is CASSLAVKLETQYF. CDR3 coding DNA: TGTGCCAGCAGCTTAGCGGTCAAGCTAGAGACCCAGTACTTC.

The chain combines TRBV7-9 with TRBJ2-5, with D possibly matching TRBD1 (5 bases). The J call may be wrong; the DNA end is better matched by TRBJ2-7. CDR3 size: 12 residues. Germline CDR1 reads SEHNR; CDR2 reads FQNEAQ (reference sequence). The CDR3 DNA is TGTGCCAGCAGTCAGACAGCCTACGAGCAGTACTTC. This encodes CASSQTAYEQYF.

The chain recombines TRBV6-5 with TRBJ1-2, with a possible D match to TRBD1 (6 bases). V was trimmed by 9 bases and J by 6 bases, leaving 17 bases between them. The CDR3 covers 13 residues. Germline lookup yields CDR1 MNHEY and CDR2 SVGAGI. CDR3 in DNA: TGTGCCAGTAACAGGGCCGGAGTCGATGGCTACACCTTC. Amino acid sequence: CASNRAGVDGYTF.

The CDR3 is CASSPDTRTRPGNTIYF. CDR3 DNA: TGTGCCAGCAGTCCGGACACCAGGACCAGGCCCGGAAACACCATATATTTT. The genes are TRBV2 and TRBJ1-3; D is perhaps TRBD1 (5 bases). Germline CDR1 reads SNHLY; CDR2 reads FYNNEI. Trimming removed 5 bases from V and 4 bases from J, with 21 bases in between. The CDR3 spans 17 residues.

The V gene is TRBV6-4, the J gene TRBJ2-3; 14 bases fit TRBD2. The germline CDR1 and CDR2 sequences are MRHNA and SNTAGT. After removal of 0 bases from V and 1 base from J, the junction contained 0 bases not matched to a gene. This CDR3 has 17 amino acids. CDR3 in amino acids: CASSDSTSGGGTDTQYF. The CDR3 DNA reads as TGTGCCAGCAGTGACTCGACTAGCGGGGGGGGCACAGATACGCAGTATTTT.

V gene TRBV7-6 combines with J gene TRBJ1-5, with D tentatively TRBD1 (5 bases). CDR1 and CDR2 from the germline V gene are SGHVS and FNYEAQ. This CDR3 region has 15 residues. Trimming removed 0 bases from V and 6 bases from J, with 12 bases in between. The CDR3 protein is CASSLAGRGFQPQHF. The CDR3 nucleotides are TGTGCCAGCAGCTTAGCGGGGAGGGGATTTCAGCCCCAGCATTTT. Variable domain in full (rest from reference TRBV7-6 and TRBJ1-5): GAGVSQSPRYKVTKRGQDVALRCDPISGHVSLYWYRQALGQGPEFLTYFNYEAQQDKSGLPNDRFSAERPEGSISTLTIQRTEQRDSAMYRCASSLAGRGFQPQHFGDGTRLSIL.

The V gene is TRBV5-8, the J gene TRBJ2-5; D call uncertain. CDR1 and CDR2 from the germline V gene are SGHTS and YDEGEE. V lost 0 bases and J lost 1, with 10 bases in between. The CDR3 contains 15 residues. CDR3 coding DNA: TGTGCCAGCAGCTTGGAGGGCAGGCTCCAAGAGACCCAGTACTTC. Translation gives CASSLEGRLQETQYF.

This clone has only one observation. The genes are TRBV27 and TRBJ2-4, with TRBD2 matching over 12 bases. J was trimmed by 0 bases and V by 3 bases; bases with no gene match: 3. This CDR3 contains 17 residues. CDR1 is MNHEY, CDR2 SMNVEV, per germline (reference sequence). CDR3 in amino acids: CASSFTSGGIAKNIQYF. CDR3 bases: TGTGCCAGCAGTTTCACTAGCGGGGGGATAGCCAAAAACATTCAGTACTTC.

V usage is TRBV10-1 and J usage is TRBJ1-2; D uncertain. Trimming took 4 bases from V and 2 from J, leaving 8 bases between them. There are 13 residues in the CDR3. Germline assignment: CDR1 WNHNN and CDR2 SYGVQD (reference sequence). The CDR3 sequence: CASSGHNNYGYTF. The DNA for the CDR3 is TGCGCCAGCAGTGGACATAACAACTATGGCTACACCTTC.